Listed below are T cell receptor beta chains from one sample, sequenced in a study of early T cells in non-severe SARS-CoV-2 infection. TCRdb ran MiXCR on the 5' RACE reads and lists one entry per CDR3 protein. The sample shows more than 65,000 distinct CDR3 sequences, over 10% of them seen only once. The source material was whole blood. The receptors derive from an adult who was a healthcare worker with PCR-confirmed SARS-CoV-2 infection or an uninfected control (not recorded which). Each CDR3 is given without its conserved first and last residue. Fields, in order: D gene, V gene, J gene, CDR3 protein. A D gene is named only where the DNA matches it firmly.

>.|TRBV11-2|TRBJ1-1
ASSPRPRQVFSEAF
>.|TRBV29-1|TRBJ2-5
SVTDRSSSGTQY
>.|TRBV2|TRBJ1-1
ASNFEAF
>.|TRBV9|TRBJ2-1
ASSGLGTSYNEQF
>.|TRBV20-1|TRBJ2-3
SAWILAAYTDTQY
>TRBD2|TRBV5-1|TRBJ2-1
ASSLIAGVSYNEQF
>TRBD2|TRBV29-1|TRBJ2-3
SVDIWGGEDTQY
>.|TRBV21-1|TRBJ2-2
ASSKSQNPSNTGELF
>.|TRBV4-1|TRBJ1-6
ASSPERRRGTGNSPLH
>.|TRBV5-4|TRBJ2-7
ASSYYGTVSYEQY
>.|TRBV5-4|TRBJ2-2
ASSLEGLDTGELF
>TRBD2|TRBV5-1|TRBJ2-7
ASSSELAGGPYEQY
>.|TRBV7-2|TRBJ1-5
ASSLVAVYSNQPQH
>.|TRBV29-1|TRBJ1-1
SVAGPGSEAF
>.|TRBV6-2/TRBV6-3|TRBJ2-1
ATSYNEQF
>TRBD1|TRBV2|TRBJ1-2
ASSGTGDGYGYT
>.|TRBV7-7|TRBJ2-7
ASSSARDSEQY
>TRBD2|TRBV10-2|TRBJ2-2
ASRDSGEHGELF
>.|TRBV12-3/TRBV12-4|TRBJ1-5
ASSEDRPNQPQH
>TRBD2|TRBV2|TRBJ2-2
ASSVLADNTGELF
>.|TRBV10-3|TRBJ1-6
AISGRGSSPLH
>.|TRBV12-3/TRBV12-4|TRBJ1-5
ASSFRGILNNQPQH
>TRBD1|TRBV5-1|TRBJ2-3
ASSQRQGGVDTQY
>.|TRBV3-1|TRBJ1-2
ASSQDPYRYT
>.|TRBV7-9|TRBJ1-6
ASSPPGPSSYNSPLH
>.|TRBV12-3/TRBV12-4|TRBJ1-1
ASSALGSTEAF
>.|TRBV6-6|TRBJ2-5
ASSYVQTQY
>.|TRBV6-1|TRBJ1-5
ASSDGASPGGNQPQH
>.|TRBV10-3|TRBJ1-2
AINAGNGGYT
>.|TRBV20-1|TRBJ2-7
SARPDTYEQY
>TRBD1|TRBV6-1|TRBJ1-6
ASSGQGGNSPLH
>TRBD1|TRBV5-1|TRBJ2-7
ASSHKLQGANEQY
>TRBD1|TRBV29-1|TRBJ2-4
SVTGTGGDGIQY
>.|TRBV19|TRBJ2-3
ASRGLTSTDTQY
>TRBD2|TRBV9|TRBJ2-7
ASSGNGGAIYEQY
>TRBD2|TRBV7-2|TRBJ2-1
ASSLASSGYNEQF
>.|TRBV6-2/TRBV6-3|TRBJ2-2
ASSYLGTTLTGELF
>TRBD2|TRBV10-2|TRBJ2-1
ASRRRGSNEQF
>.|TRBV28|TRBJ1-6
ASSLWALGFPLH
>TRBD2|TRBV4-1|TRBJ2-1
ASSQDPAGSYNEQF
>TRBD1|TRBV9|TRBJ2-1
ASSKTGSFNNEQF
>TRBD2|TRBV12-3/TRBV12-4|TRBJ2-5
ASSSSGGLETQY
>TRBD2|TRBV5-1|TRBJ2-2
ASSLARGGPSSNTGELF
>.|TRBV29-1|TRBJ2-7
SVGWDRDYEQY
>.|TRBV30|TRBJ2-7
AWSFNRVSYEQY
>.|TRBV15|TRBJ2-6
ATSRDVGANVLT
>TRBD2|TRBV11-2|TRBJ2-4
ASSKERDGLGNIQY
>.|TRBV20-1|TRBJ2-7
SAVGASLREQY
>TRBD1|TRBV29-1|TRBJ1-1
SAHVQGVDTEAF
>TRBD1|TRBV6-5|TRBJ2-5
ASSSRGQETQY
>.|TRBV15|TRBJ2-1
ATSRGDSLYSYNEQF
>.|TRBV29-1|TRBJ1-3
SVAGASSGNTIY
>.|TRBV28|TRBJ1-6
ASRLSGGYYNSPLH
>.|TRBV20-1|TRBJ2-3
SAGHPHRVGPDTQY
>TRBD1|TRBV19|TRBJ2-5
ASSPTGLHRETQY